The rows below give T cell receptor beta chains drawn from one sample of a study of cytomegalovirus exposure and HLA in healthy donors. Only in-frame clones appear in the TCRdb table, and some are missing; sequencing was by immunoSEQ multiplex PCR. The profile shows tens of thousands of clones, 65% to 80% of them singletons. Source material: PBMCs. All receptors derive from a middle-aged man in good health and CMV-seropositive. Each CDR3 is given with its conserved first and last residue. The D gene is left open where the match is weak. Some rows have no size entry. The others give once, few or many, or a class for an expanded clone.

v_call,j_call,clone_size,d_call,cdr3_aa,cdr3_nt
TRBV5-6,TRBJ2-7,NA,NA,CASSFRRASYEQYF,TGTGCCAGCAGCTTTCGTCGAGCCTCCTACGAGCAGTACTTC
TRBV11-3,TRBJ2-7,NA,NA,CASSLVGGQLYEQYF,TGTGCCAGCAGCTTAGTGGGGGGACAGCTCTACGAGCAGTACTTC
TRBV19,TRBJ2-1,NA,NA,CASIAGNSYNEQFF,TGTGCCAGTATCGCCGGGAACTCCTACAATGAGCAGTTCTTC
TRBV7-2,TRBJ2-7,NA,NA,CASSLYGQYEQYF,TGTGCCAGCAGCTTATATGGACAGTACGAGCAGTACTTC
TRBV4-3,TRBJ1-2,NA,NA,CASSQQGSTYGYTF,TGCGCCAGCAGCCAACAGGGAAGTACCTATGGCTACACCTTC
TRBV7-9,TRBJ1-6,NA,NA,CATRDSAKQPLHF,TGTGCCACCCGCGACAGCGCGAAGCAACCCCTCCACTTT
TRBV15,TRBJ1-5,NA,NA,CATSSSFGTLISNQPQHF,TGTGCCACCAGCAGCTCCTTTGGGACACTCATTAGCAATCAGCCCCAGCATTTT
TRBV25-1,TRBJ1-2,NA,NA,CASSRSDYGYTF,TGTGCCAGCTCCCGGTCCGACTATGGCTACACCTTC
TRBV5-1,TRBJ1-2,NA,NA,CASSVAGLLLTDGYTF,TGCGCCAGCAGCGTTGCAGGTCTTCTTCTAACTGATGGCTACACCTTC
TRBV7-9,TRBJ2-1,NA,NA,CASSAGAWEQFF,TGTGCCAGCAGCGCTGGGGCTTGGGAGCAGTTCTTC
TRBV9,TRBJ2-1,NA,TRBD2,CASSVVGGGTSGFLSRNEQFF,TGTGCCAGCAGCGTAGTAGGAGGGGGGACTAGCGGGTTTTTGTCACGCAATGAGCAGTTCTTC
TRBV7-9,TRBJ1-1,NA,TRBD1,CASSTGTALNTEAFF,TGTGCCAGCAGCACCGGGACAGCCTTGAACACTGAAGCTTTCTTT
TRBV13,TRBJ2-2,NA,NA,CASSLAWGPATGELFF,TGTGCCAGCAGCCTCGCGTGGGGGCCGGCCACCGGGGAGCTGTTTTTT
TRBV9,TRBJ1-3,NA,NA,CASSVEAYPGNTIYF,TGTGCCAGCAGCGTAGAAGCGTATCCTGGAAACACCATATATTTT
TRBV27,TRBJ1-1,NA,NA,CASSFVGVNTEAFF,TGTGCCAGCAGTTTTGTCGGGGTGAACACTGAAGCTTTCTTT
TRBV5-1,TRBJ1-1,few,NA,CASSALAGGNTEAFF,TGCGCCAGCTCTGCTTTGGCAGGAGGGAACACTGAAGCTTTCTTT
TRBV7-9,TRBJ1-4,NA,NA,CATPTQGNEKLFF,TGTGCAACGCCGACACAGGGAAATGAAAAACTGTTTTTT
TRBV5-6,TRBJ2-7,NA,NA,CASSRDFQREYF,TGTGCCAGCAGCCGAGACTTTCAGCGGGAGTACTTC
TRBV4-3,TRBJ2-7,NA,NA,CASSQVGGLSSYEQYF,TGCGCCAGCAGCCAAGTCGGCGGATTGAGCTCCTACGAGCAGTACTTC
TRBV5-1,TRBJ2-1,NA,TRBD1,CASSTDRVSYNEQFF,TGCGCCAGCAGCACGGACAGGGTCTCCTACAATGAGCAGTTCTTC
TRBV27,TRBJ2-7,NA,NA,CASSLGLLYEQYF,TGTGCCAGCAGTCTAGGACTACTCTACGAGCAGTACTTC
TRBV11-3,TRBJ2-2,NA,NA,CASSVTSGFAGTGELFF,TGTGCCAGCAGCGTTACCTCAGGGTTCGCCGGCACCGGGGAGCTGTTTTTT
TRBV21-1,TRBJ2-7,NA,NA,CASSPTRGQHYYEQYF,TGTGCCAGCAGCCCAACGAGGGGACAGCACTATTACGAGCAGTACTTC
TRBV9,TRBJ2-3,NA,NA,CASSRQTVTDTQYF,TGTGCCAGCAGCAGACAGACCGTCACAGATACGCAGTATTTT
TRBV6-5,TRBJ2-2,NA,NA,CASSFGGEGGELFF,TGTGCCAGCAGTTTTGGGGGCGAGGGCGGGGAGCTGTTTTTT